These T cell receptor beta chains were read from a single sample in a study of cytomegalovirus exposure and HLA in healthy donors. Here immunoSEQ multiplex PCR was the method, and the copy in TCRdb shows in-frame clones only, minus some. The data show around 91,000 clones, with less than 85% seen just once and about 2.1% held by the top ten. The specimen sequenced was PBMCs. These receptors all come from a man aged 18 to 29 in good health and CMV-seronegative. The CDR3 runs from the conserved cysteine through the conserved F or W. D genes are given only for firm matches. Rows give clone size only sometimes, using once, few, many, or a class for an expanded clone.

D gene: TRBD1
J gene: TRBJ1-2
V gene: TRBV18
clone size: -
CDR3 protein: CASSPDGQVRDGYTF
CDR3 DNA: TGTGCCAGCTCACCAGACGGACAGGTTCGGGATGGCTACACCTTC

D gene: -
J gene: TRBJ1-2
V gene: TRBV30
clone size: once
CDR3 protein: CAWSGGGRDGYTF
CDR3 DNA: TGTGCCTGGAGTGGGGGGGGACGAGACGGCTACACCTTC

D gene: TRBD1
J gene: TRBJ1-1
V gene: TRBV30
clone size: -
CDR3 protein: CAWSPLPGQVWRAFF
CDR3 DNA: TGTGCCTGGAGTCCTCTCCCGGGACAGGTCTGGAGAGCTTTCTTT

D gene: TRBD1
J gene: TRBJ2-7
V gene: TRBV6-5
clone size: once
CDR3 protein: CASSRGNEQYF
CDR3 DNA: TGTGCCAGCAGCAGGGGGAACGAGCAGTACTTC

D gene: -
J gene: TRBJ1-6
V gene: TRBV6-5
clone size: few
CDR3 protein: CASRYGAGRAPSPLHF
CDR3 DNA: TGTGCCAGCAGGTACGGGGCAGGGAGGGCCCCTTCACCCCTCCACTTT

D gene: TRBD1
J gene: TRBJ1-5
V gene: TRBV2
clone size: -
CDR3 protein: CASRMGQGGQPQHF
CDR3 DNA: TGTGCCAGCAGGATGGGACAGGGAGGTCAGCCCCAGCATTTT

D gene: TRBD1
J gene: TRBJ1-4
V gene: TRBV27
clone size: -
CDR3 protein: CASSWRQGQEEKLFF
CDR3 DNA: TGTGCCAGCAGCTGGAGGCAAGGACAGGAGGAAAAACTGTTTTTT

D gene: -
J gene: TRBJ2-7
V gene: TRBV27
clone size: -
CDR3 protein: CASRSLRGMGEQYF
CDR3 DNA: TGTGCCAGCAGAAGCCTCAGGGGAATGGGCGAGCAGTACTTC

D gene: -
J gene: TRBJ1-1
V gene: TRBV10-3
clone size: -
CDR3 protein: CAISESGRPEAFF
CDR3 DNA: TGTGCCATCAGTGAGTCAGGGAGACCTGAAGCTTTCTTT

D gene: -
J gene: TRBJ2-7
V gene: TRBV6-1
clone size: -
CDR3 protein: CASSEDIAFYEQYF
CDR3 DNA: TGTGCCAGCAGCGAGGACATCGCCTTCTACGAGCAGTACTTC

D gene: -
J gene: TRBJ2-7
V gene: TRBV5-1
clone size: -
CDR3 protein: CASSLDGPPITYEQYF
CDR3 DNA: TGCGCCAGCAGCTTGGATGGGCCTCCTATTACCTACGAGCAGTACTTC

D gene: -
J gene: TRBJ2-5
V gene: TRBV6-5
clone size: -
CDR3 protein: CASSPLDSAQETQYF
CDR3 DNA: TGTGCCAGCAGTCCCCTGGACAGCGCCCAAGAGACCCAGTACTTC

D gene: -
J gene: TRBJ1-6
V gene: TRBV6-5
clone size: -
CDR3 protein: CASSYTTGSYNSPLHF
CDR3 DNA: TGTGCCAGCAGCTACACCACGGGTTCCTATAATTCACCCCTCCACTTT

D gene: TRBD2
J gene: TRBJ2-7
V gene: TRBV2
clone size: -
CDR3 protein: CASRFGTSGRSSYEQYF
CDR3 DNA: TGTGCCAGCAGGTTCGGGACTAGCGGGAGAAGCTCCTACGAGCAGTACTTC

D gene: -
J gene: TRBJ1-1
V gene: TRBV6-5
clone size: -
CDR3 protein: CASSPTGQTDTEAFF
CDR3 DNA: TGTGCCAGCAGCCCTACAGGACAGACGGACACTGAAGCTTTCTTT

D gene: TRBD1
J gene: TRBJ1-6
V gene: TRBV6-6
clone size: -
CDR3 protein: CASRIQGAGNSPLHF
CDR3 DNA: TGTGCCAGCAGGATACAGGGGGCAGGGAATTCACCCCTCCACTTT

D gene: TRBD1
J gene: TRBJ1-2
V gene: TRBV30
clone size: few
CDR3 protein: CAWGRDRPYGYTF
CDR3 DNA: TGTGCCTGGGGCCGGGACAGACCCTATGGCTACACCTTC

D gene: -
J gene: TRBJ1-5
V gene: TRBV28
clone size: -
CDR3 protein: CASSLGQGFQPQHF
CDR3 DNA: TGTGCCAGCAGTCTTGGGCAGGGCTTTCAGCCCCAGCATTTT

D gene: -
J gene: TRBJ1-2
V gene: TRBV13
clone size: -
CDR3 protein: CASSLGGGGRGYTF
CDR3 DNA: TGTGCCAGCAGCTTAGGGGGAGGGGGTCGTGGCTACACCTTC

D gene: -
J gene: TRBJ2-1
V gene: TRBV6-6
clone size: once
CDR3 protein: CASRTRGKGDEQFF
CDR3 DNA: TGTGCCAGCAGGACAAGGGGCAAGGGCGATGAGCAGTTCTTC

D gene: TRBD1
J gene: TRBJ1-1
V gene: TRBV19
clone size: -
CDR3 protein: CASSIDRDRPRFF
CDR3 DNA: TGTGCCAGTAGTATAGACCGGGACAGGCCTCGTTTCTTT

D gene: -
J gene: TRBJ1-4
V gene: TRBV18
clone size: once
CDR3 protein: CASSTTPPINEKLFF
CDR3 DNA: TGTGCCAGCTCAACTACACCGCCGATTAATGAAAAACTGTTTTTT

D gene: -
J gene: TRBJ2-7
V gene: TRBV29-1
clone size: -
CDR3 protein: CSAAGTGSSYEQYF
CDR3 DNA: TGCAGCGCCGCCGGGACTGGGAGCTCCTACGAGCAGTACTTC

D gene: TRBD1
J gene: TRBJ2-1
V gene: TRBV2
clone size: -
CDR3 protein: CASRGEQGAFNEQFF
CDR3 DNA: TGTGCCAGCAGGGGGGAGCAGGGGGCATTTAATGAGCAGTTCTTC

D gene: -
J gene: TRBJ2-7
V gene: TRBV6-6
clone size: -
CDR3 protein: CASSTTGYEQYF
CDR3 DNA: TGTGCCAGCAGCACCACAGGCTACGAGCAGTACTTC

D gene: -
J gene: TRBJ2-1
V gene: TRBV7-9
clone size: -
CDR3 protein: CASSLQGVVGRQFF
CDR3 DNA: TGTGCCAGCAGCTTACAAGGGGTGGTCGGACGGCAGTTCTTC

D gene: -
J gene: TRBJ2-5
V gene: TRBV6-5
clone size: -
CDR3 protein: CASSRNRVQETQYF
CDR3 DNA: TGTGCCAGCAGTCGGAACAGGGTCCAAGAGACCCAGTACTTC

D gene: TRBD2
J gene: TRBJ2-2
V gene: TRBV30
clone size: -
CDR3 protein: CAWSVRRLAGTGELFF
CDR3 DNA: TGTGCCTGGAGTGTCCGTAGGCTAGCGGGAACCGGGGAGCTGTTTTTT

D gene: -
J gene: TRBJ1-2
V gene: TRBV27
clone size: -
CDR3 protein: CASSSSRDTTYGYTF
CDR3 DNA: TGTGCCAGCAGTTCCAGCCGGGACACCACCTATGGCTACACCTTC

D gene: -
J gene: TRBJ1-4
V gene: TRBV28
clone size: -
CDR3 protein: CASSFGQLNEKLFF
CDR3 DNA: TGTGCCAGCAGTTTTGGGCAGCTTAATGAAAAACTGTTTTTT